A single sample is the source of the 32 T cell receptor beta chains below, sequenced in a study of PD-1 blockade in classical Hodgkin lymphoma. Every patient experienced relapse after autologous stem cell transplantation, and brentuximab vedotin exposure varied. Using immunoSEQ multiplex PCR, the repertoire was profiled, and TCRdb retains in-frame clones only, with some absent. Here the sample spans tens of thousands of clones, approximately 84% being singletons. The material sequenced was peripheral blood mononuclear cells (PBMCs), taken at baseline. Receptors were obtained from a human donor with classical Hodgkin lymphoma.

The rearrangement uses TRBV23-1 and TRBJ2-5; no firm D call. Near its end, the DNA agrees better with TRBJ2-7, so the J call may be wrong. TRBV23-1 is an ORF, and what it does is uncertain. The CDR3 covers 17 residues. CDR3 region: CASSQFRAQPRGYEQYF. CDR3 in DNA: TGCGCCAGCAGTCAATTCCGAGCACAGCCCCGCGGATACGAGCAGTACTTC.

CDR3 in DNA: TGTGCCAGCAGTGGGGGGCCAAACTACGAGCAGTACTTC. It codes for CASSGGPNYEQYF. The chain joins TRBV2 to TRBJ2-7; D is perhaps TRBD1 (6 bases). The CDR3 runs 13 residues. Trimming cost V 4 bases and J 3 bases, with 10 bases left between them. Germline CDR1 SNHLY, CDR2 FYNNEI.

The chain joins TRBV19 to TRBJ1-4; tentatively, D is TRBD1 (5 bases). This CDR3 is 14 amino acids long. V lost 6 bases to trimming and J lost 1 base, with 9 bases between them. Germline V gives CDR1 LNHDA, CDR2 SQIVND (reference sequence). DNA for the CDR3: TGTGCCAGTAGGTTTACAGGAACTAATGAAAAACTGTTTTTT. Protein: CASRFTGTNEKLFF.

The rearrangement joins TRBV9 to TRBJ2-1; D gene unclear. The V gene lost 4 bases and the J gene lost 9 bases, with 8 bases spanning the gap. This CDR3 is 11 amino acids long. Germline loops: CDR1 SGDLS, CDR2 YYNGEE. CDR3 sequence reads: CASSSEVEQFF. CDR3 in DNA: TGTGCCAGCAGCTCAGAGGTTGAGCAGTTCTTC.

The rearrangement joins TRBV19 to TRBJ2-5; 8 positions agree with TRBD1. The end of the DNA aligns better with TRBJ2-7, so the J call may be wrong. The CDR3 is made up of 14 amino acids. Germline-derived CDR1 and CDR2 are LNHDA and SQIVND (reference sequence). CDR3 nucleotides: TGTGCCAGTAACCGGGACAGGAGTTCCTACGAGCAGTACTTC. This codes for CASNRDRSSYEQYF.

This chain uses TRBV9 with TRBJ2-2; TRBD2 agrees at 10 bases. The V gene's germline CDR1 is SGDLS and CDR2 YYNGEE. This CDR3 is built from 15 residues. The J segment lost 6 bases and the V segment lost 0 bases, leaving 2 bases of the junction unmatched. The CDR3 sequence: CASSVGGLASGELFF. As DNA, the CDR3 is TGTGCCAGCAGCGTAGGGGGACTAGCGTCCGGGGAGCTGTTTTTT. Together with reference TRBV9 and TRBJ2-2, the CDR3 gives the full variable domain: DSGVTQTPKHLITATGQRVTLRCSPRSGDLSVYWYQQSLDQGLQFLIQYYNGEERAKGNILERFSAQQFPDLHSELNLSSLELGDSALYFCASSVGGLASGELFFGEGSRLTVL.

The gene calls are TRBV7-2 and TRBJ2-6; no clear D gene. Germline V gene lookup returns CDR1 SGHTA and CDR2 FQGNSA. Trimming shortened V by 2 bases and J by 0 bases, and 8 bases separated the two germline ends. The CDR3 covers 16 residues. CDR3 residues: CASSLSISSGANVLTF. CDR3 bases: TGTGCCAGCAGCTTATCGATAAGCTCTGGGGCCAACGTCCTGACTTTC.

The chain carries TRBV6-5 and TRBJ2-7; D is unclear. Germline V gives CDR1 MNHEY, CDR2 SVGAGI. V dropped 0 bases and J dropped 5 bases, with 8 bases sitting between them. This CDR3 is built from 13 residues. The CDR3 DNA reads as TGTGCCAGCAGTTACTCGGTCTACGACGAGCAGTACTTC. Its protein is CASSYSVYDEQYF.

The chain uses TRBV7-2 and TRBJ1-2; tentative D call: TRBD1 (6 bases). Germline CDR1 and CDR2: SGHTA and FQGNSA. The CDR3 has 15 residues. Trimming left V 5 bases short and J 7 bases short, with 20 bases between. The CDR3: CASSPTSWGAGGYTF. The CDR3 coding sequence is TGTGCCAGCAGCCCGACTTCCTGGGGGGCGGGTGGCTACACCTTC. The whole variable domain, remainder taken from reference TRBV7-2 and TRBJ1-2, is GAGVSQSPSNKVTEKGKDVELRCDPISGHTALYWYRQSLGQGLEFLIYFQGNSAPDKSGLPSDRFSAERTGGSVSTLTIQRTQQEDSAVYLCASSPTSWGAGGYTFGSGTRLTVV.

This clone was recorded a few times. This rearrangement joins TRBV4-1 to TRBJ2-2, with D tentatively TRBD2 (6 bases). Germline V gene lookup returns CDR1 MGHRA and CDR2 YSYEKL. CDR3 length: 18 residues. V shed 2 bases and J shed 9 bases, with 25 bases lying between them. The CDR3 sequence: CASSQLFSGTPPDRELFF. CDR3 sequence (DNA): TGCGCCAGCAGCCAATTGTTCTCCGGGACTCCCCCAGATCGGGAGCTGTTTTTT.

The chain couples TRBV9 to TRBJ1-3; the match to TRBD1 covers 7 bases. Trimming removed 0 bases from V and 2 bases from J; junction bases left unmatched: 2. The CDR3 has 15 residues. Germline V CDR1 and CDR2: SGDLS, YYNGEE. This CDR3 is CASSVGQGAGNTIYF. In DNA, the CDR3 is TGTGCCAGCAGCGTAGGTCAGGGGGCTGGAAACACCATATATTTT.

The genes are TRBV7-3 and TRBJ2-2; the D gene is possibly TRBD2 (6 bases). Germline values: CDR1 SGHTA, CDR2 FQGTGA. This CDR3 has 13 amino acids. With 7 bases removed from V and 4 bases from J, the gap between germline ends came to 10 bases. The DNA of the CDR3 is TGTGCCAGCATCCGGGAGCGCACCGGGGAGCTGTTTTTT. Translated, it gives CASIRERTGELFF.

This chain uses TRBV4-3 with TRBJ2-1; D not resolved. Trimming removed 2 bases at V and 7 bases at J, with 12 bases between. CDR1 is LGHNA and CDR2 is YSLEER in the germline V gene. This CDR3 is 14 amino acids long. The DNA for the CDR3 is TGCGCCAGCAGCCAACCCGGGTATTCAAATGAGCAGTTCTTC. Translated: CASSQPGYSNEQFF.

On this clone itself: Other nucleotide sequences in the sample specify the same CDR3. The chain employs TRBV7-9 and TRBJ1-4; tentative D call: TRBD1 (6 bases). CDR1 SEHNR and CDR2 FQNEAQ come from the germline V gene (reference sequence). The V gene lost 1 base and the J gene lost 2 bases, with 8 bases spanning the gap. This CDR3 comprises 15 residues. The CDR3 nucleotides are TGTGCCAGCAGCTTAGATCAGGGGACTAATGAAAAACTGTTTTTT. It encodes CASSLDQGTNEKLFF.

The rearrangement links TRBV5-4 to TRBJ1-1; maybe TRBD1 (5 bases). The CDR3 runs 14 residues. Germline CDR1 SGHNT, CDR2 YYREEE (reference sequence). Trimming took off 1 base at V and 2 bases at J, with 9 bases between the two ends. The CDR3 loop reads CASSLQGSNTEAFF. In DNA, the CDR3 is TGTGCCAGCAGCTTGCAGGGCTCCAACACTGAAGCTTTCTTT. Based on the CDR3 plus reference TRBV5-4 and TRBJ1-1, the full variable domain is ETGVTQSPTHLIKTRGQQVTLRCSSQSGHNTVSWYQQALGQGPQFIFQYYREEENGRGNFPPRFSGLQFPNYSSELNVNALELDDSALYLCASSLQGSNTEAFFGQGTRLTVV.

The J gene is TRBJ1-5, the V gene TRBV19; D remains unclear. The CDR3 covers 13 residues. V lost 5 bases and J lost 3, with 8 bases in between. Germline CDR1 and CDR2: LNHDA and SQIVND (reference sequence). The CDR3 reads CASSVGFNQPQHF. CDR3 DNA sequence: TGTGCCAGTAGTGTCGGATTCAATCAGCCCCAGCATTTT.

As for this clone: Different DNA sequences within this sample yield the same CDR3. The chain is built from TRBV5-1 and TRBJ2-5; D possibly uses TRBD1 or TRBD2 (5 bases each). V lost 4 bases to trimming and J lost 3 bases, with 10 bases between them. Germline CDR1 and CDR2: SGHRS and YFSETQ. The CDR3 extends over 13 amino acids. CDR3 in amino acids: CASSPGTEETQYF. In nucleotides, the CDR3 is TGCGCCAGCAGCCCAGGGACGGAAGAGACCCAGTACTTC.

V is TRBV7-9 and J is TRBJ2-3; D gene ambiguous. V was shortened by 5 bases and J by 6 bases, with 9 bases between the two germline ends. CDR3 length: 12 amino acids. Germline V lookup: CDR1 SEHNR, CDR2 FQNEAQ (reference sequence). CDR3 residues: CASSVTGDTQYF. Written as DNA, the CDR3 is TGTGCCAGCAGCGTAACGGGTGATACGCAGTATTTT.

This chain joins TRBV7-9 and TRBJ2-5; D not certain. The CDR3 runs 14 residues. Germline CDR1 is SEHNR and CDR2 is FQNEAQ (reference sequence). The V end was cut by 5 bases, the J end by 8 bases, with 18 bases between. The CDR3 sequence: CASSASPRNETQYF. The DNA of the CDR3 is TGTGCCAGCAGCGCTAGTCCCCGGAATGAAACCCAGTACTTC.

CDR3: CASSLARGGYEQYF. Here the CDR3 DNA reads TGTGCCAGCAGCTTGGCCAGGGGCGGTTACGAGCAGTACTTC. This chain joins TRBV5-6 and TRBJ2-7, with D possibly matching TRBD1 (6 bases). The CDR3 runs to 14 residues. CDR1 is SGHDT, CDR2 YYEEEE, per germline. V lost 0 bases to trimming and J lost 4 bases, with 11 bases between them.

This clone showed up just a few times. This chain links TRBV27 with TRBJ1-1; D may be TRBD1 (5 bases). Germline assignment: CDR1 MNHEY and CDR2 SMNVEV (reference sequence). There are 15 residues in the CDR3. The V end lost 11 bases, the J end lost 2 bases, and 21 bases lay between the germline ends. The chain's CDR3 is CASPRTRGPNTEAFF. Here the CDR3 DNA reads TGTGCCTCCCCGAGGACCCGGGGCCCCAACACTGAAGCTTTCTTT.

The rearrangement uses TRBV7-9 and TRBJ2-3; D could derive from TRBD1 or TRBD2 (5 bases each). The CDR3 runs to 15 residues. CDR1 SEHNR and CDR2 FQNEAQ come from the germline V gene (reference sequence). Trimming left V 3 bases short and J 15 bases short, with 25 bases between. In nucleotides, the CDR3 is TGTGCCAGCAGCTTGGATGGGGGACCCGCGGTTACGAAATATTTT. As protein: CASSLDGGPAVTKYF.

Note on this clone: A junction boundary mismatches the germline segment, possibly from a read error. The chain joins TRBV4-1 to TRBJ2-5; 11 bases are a match to TRBD2. The CDR3 is made up of 13 amino acids. The germline gives CDR1 MGHRA, CDR2 YSYEKL. DNA of the CDR3: TGCGCCAGCAGCCAAAGTAGCGGGGGGGGACGACACTTC. It is translated as CASSQSSGGGRHF.

The chain links TRBV11-2 to TRBJ2-7; D unresolved. V lost 5 bases and J 3 bases, leaving 14 bases between the germline ends. Germline V gene data show CDR1 as SGHAT and CDR2 as FQNNGV. CDR3 length equals 14 residues. This CDR3 reads CASSPNHGVYEQYF. The CDR3 region has the DNA TGTGCCAGCAGCCCGAATCATGGGGTCTACGAGCAGTACTTC.

This clone was picked up one time. The chain joins TRBV7-9 to TRBJ2-3, with D tentatively TRBD2 (7 bases). The CDR3 runs 18 residues. Germline V lookup: CDR1 SEHNR, CDR2 FQNEAQ (reference sequence). Trimming cost V 2 bases and J 4 bases, with 22 bases left between them. Here the CDR3 reads CASSLSGGGPYRADTQYF. The CDR3 DNA sequence: TGTGCCAGCAGCTTATCGGGCGGGGGCCCATATCGAGCAGATACGCAGTATTTT.

This chain joins TRBV18 and TRBJ1-2; 9 bases align to TRBD1. The CDR3 covers 13 residues. The V and J ends lost 6 bases and 8 bases, in that order; junction bases with no gene match: 7. Per germline, CDR1 KGHSH and CDR2 LQKENI. The CDR3 nucleotides are TGTGCCAGCTCGTCGGGACAGGGTTACGGCTACACCTTC. Its translation: CASSSGQGYGYTF.

Here the CDR3 reads CASSQSLGNTGELFF. Written as DNA, the CDR3 is TGCGCCAGCAGCCAATCTTTGGGAAACACCGGGGAGCTGTTTTTT. The chain uses TRBV4-3 and TRBJ2-2; D is unclear. Germline V lookup: CDR1 LGHNA, CDR2 YSLEER. V lost 2 bases and J lost 2, with 9 bases in between. This CDR3 is 15 amino acids long.

This clone turned up a few times. The V call is TRBV5-5, the J call TRBJ2-6; 7 bases are shared with TRBD1. The CDR3 totals 14 residues. CDR1 is SGHKS and CDR2 is YYEKEE in the germline V gene (reference sequence). The V gene end was trimmed by 7 bases and the J gene end by 3 bases; junction bases not matched to a gene: 4. In DNA, the CDR3 is TGTGCCAGCGAGACAGGGAGTGGGGCCAACGTCCTGACTTTC. The encoded protein is CASETGSGANVLTF.

Only one count was recorded for this clone. V usage is TRBV6-5 and J usage is TRBJ2-1; 8 bases align to TRBD1. Germline lookup yields CDR1 MNHEY and CDR2 SVGAGI. V gave up 6 bases and J gave up 5 bases; unmatched junction bases: 3. This CDR3 has 13 amino acids. The CDR3 bases are TGTGCCAGCAGGCGGACAGGGAACAATGAGCAGTTCTTC. Encoded protein: CASRRTGNNEQFF.

The chain is built from TRBV19 and TRBJ2-5; D uncertain. The germline V gene encodes CDR1 LNHDA and CDR2 SQIVND (reference sequence). The CDR3 extends over 11 amino acids. Deletions cut 3 bases from V and 3 bases from J, with 2 bases between. This CDR3 reads CASSIEETQYF. The CDR3 DNA reads as TGTGCCAGTAGTATCGAAGAGACCCAGTACTTC.

The chain carries TRBV4-3 and TRBJ2-3, with a weak D call TRBD2 (5 bases). V was pared by 0 bases and J by 2 bases, with 9 bases between. The CDR3 loop spans 15 amino acids. Germline V gene lookup returns CDR1 LGHNA and CDR2 YSLEER. CDR3 nucleotides: TGCGCCAGCAGCCAAGATGCGGGCTACACAGATACGCAGTATTTT. Translated: CASSQDAGYTDTQYF.

J is TRBJ1-1 and V is TRBV7-8; 7 nucleotides line up with TRBD1. J was trimmed by 1 base and V by 5 bases; bases with no gene match: 4. The V gene's germline CDR1 is SGHVS and CDR2 FQNEAQ. This CDR3 comprises 14 residues. CDR3 coding DNA: TGTGCCAGCAGCCTGACAGGGAGGAACACTGAAGCTTTCTTT. It encodes CASSLTGRNTEAFF.